This is a list of T cell receptor beta chains from one sample in a study of human T cells and chemical hapten exposure. TCRdb reprocessed the RACE reads via MiXCR and lists one record per CDR3 protein. The table includes 350,000 to 400,000 distinct CDR3 sequences, about 6% detected once. Sequenced material: whole blood, taken in connection with sensitization to the hapten diphenylcyclopropenone (DPC). All receptors derive from a woman aged 18-35 years with alopecia areata. Some clones in this sample may be carry-over from other donors' samples. The CDR3 runs from the conserved cysteine through the conserved F or W. Fields, in order: D gene, J gene, clone size, V gene, CDR3 protein, CDR3 DNA. The D gene is left open where the match is weak. Size tells how often a clone was seen (once, few, many) or the class of an expanded clone, and some rows leave it out.

D: NA; J: TRBJ2-2; size: NA; V: TRBV6-6; CDR3: CASSYPRQANTGELFF; DNA: TGTGCCAGCAGTTACCCTCGACAGGCTAACACCGGGGAGCTGTTTTTT
D: NA; J: TRBJ2-5; size: few; V: TRBV24-1; CDR3: CATSAGTQETQYF; DNA: TGTGCCACCAGTGCGGGGACCCAAGAGACCCAGTACTTC
D: NA; J: TRBJ2-1; size: few; V: TRBV4-1; CDR3: CASSQSDSKITYNEQFF; DNA: TGCGCCAGCAGCCAATCGGACAGCAAGATTACCTACAATGAGCAGTTCTTC
D: NA; J: TRBJ1-5; size: many; V: TRBV7-6; CDR3: CASSLSGGGGNQPQHF; DNA: TGTGCCAGCAGCTTATCGGGCGGAGGGGGCAATCAGCCCCAGCATTTT
D: TRBD2; J: TRBJ2-7; size: many; V: TRBV7-3; CDR3: CASSSVLAGEYEQYF; DNA: TGTGCCAGCAGCTCCGTTCTAGCGGGGGAATACGAGCAGTACTTC
D: TRBD2; J: TRBJ2-3; size: NA; V: TRBV7-3; CDR3: CASGGGNSHTDTQYF; DNA: TGTGCCAGTGGCGGGGGAAACTCCCACACAGATACGCAGTATTTT
D: NA; J: TRBJ2-4; size: few; V: TRBV6-2/TRBV6-3; CDR3: CASSYSRGTIAKNIQYF; DNA: TGTGCCAGCAGTTACTCAAGGGGAACCATAGCCAAAAACATTCAGTACTTC
D: NA; J: TRBJ1-6; size: many; V: TRBV3-1; CDR3: CASSTGRNSPLHF; DNA: TGTGCCAGCTCTACAGGGAGAAATTCACCCCTCCACTTT
D: NA; J: TRBJ2-5; size: many; V: TRBV5-1; CDR3: CASSSSGYQETQYF; DNA: TGCGCCAGCAGCTCCAGCGGATACCAAGAGACCCAGTACTTC
D: NA; J: TRBJ2-3; size: few; V: TRBV12-5; CDR3: CASGLVRTGTDTQYF; DNA: TGTGCTAGTGGTTTGGTACGAACAGGGACAGATACGCAGTATTTT
D: NA; J: TRBJ1-1; size: few; V: TRBV7-9; CDR3: CASSPEEERSAFF; DNA: TGTGCCAGCAGCCCCGAGGAGGAACGTTCAGCTTTCTTT